This passage covers 21 T cell receptor beta chains from one sample sequenced in a study of blood T cell repertoires in COVID-19 (dated by TCRdb to between 2020 and 2021). The library was generated by the immunoSEQ multiplex PCR assay. TCRdb obtained this table from immuneACCESS and retained in-frame rearrangements with V and J assigned. These tables miss some clones; where compared with another copy, unresolved V genes account for less than half of the shortfall, and the remainder is unexplained. In this sample the table shows 200,000 to 250,000 clones, around 89% of which occur a single time. The top ten hold about 15% of the sample. The specimen sequenced was PBMCs or T cells enriched from blood (not recorded which). These receptors came from a man younger than 40 who had been exposed to COVID-19.

The V call is TRBV15, the J call TRBJ1-2; D is undetermined. Germline values: CDR1 LNHNV, CDR2 YYDKDF (reference sequence). The CDR3 has 15 amino acids. V was clipped by 1 base and J by 0 bases, with 9 bases between them. The CDR3 DNA reads as TGTGCCACCAGCAGAGCGGCCAGGTCTAACTATGGCTACACCTTC. It is translated as CATSRAARSNYGYTF. Together with reference TRBV15 and TRBJ1-2, the CDR3 gives the full variable domain: DAMVIQNPRYQVTQFGKPVTLSCSQTLNHNVMYWYQQKSSQAPKLLFHYYDKDFNNEADTPDNFQSRRPNTSFCFLDIRSPGLGDTAMYLCATSRAARSNYGYTFGSGTRLTVV.

J is TRBJ1-6 and V is TRBV6-4; D gene ambiguous. This CDR3 has 12 residues. The germline V and J ends were trimmed by 2 bases and 11 bases, with 7 bases remaining between them. Germline CDR1 MRHNA, CDR2 SNTAGT. The chain's CDR3 is CASSDRGAPLHF. As DNA, the CDR3 is TGTGCCAGCAGTGACCGCGGGGCACCCCTCCACTTT.

The J gene is TRBJ2-7, the V gene TRBV5-6; tentatively, D is TRBD1 (6 bases). The V and J ends lost 1 base and 11 bases respectively, with 22 bases between them. Germline CDR1 is SGHDT and CDR2 is YYEEEE. The CDR3 has 15 residues. The CDR3 loop reads CASSLLVRGSYVKYF. For the CDR3, the DNA is TGTGCCAGCAGCTTGCTTGTCAGGGGCTCCTACGTCAAGTACTTC.

The chain combines TRBV4-3 with TRBJ2-7; TRBD1 might be the D (5 bases). Trimming shortened V by 2 bases and J by 0 bases, and 14 bases separated the two germline ends. Germline loops: CDR1 LGHNA, CDR2 YSLEER. The CDR3 extends over 16 amino acids. CDR3 in DNA: TGCGCCAGCAGCCAAAGTATGGCAGGGATCTCCTACGAGCAGTACTTC. Translating gives CASSQSMAGISYEQYF.

The chain has TRBV15 and TRBJ2-1; D possibly corresponds to TRBD1 (6 bases). Trimming cost V 3 bases and J 6 bases, with 12 bases left between them. Germline loops: CDR1 LNHNV, CDR2 YYDKDF (reference sequence). There are 14 residues in the CDR3. The CDR3 loop reads CATSRGASINEQFF. In DNA form, the CDR3 reads TGTGCCACCAGCAGGGGGGCTAGCATCAATGAGCAGTTCTTC.

There are many counts of this clone. The chain has TRBV7-6 and TRBJ1-3, with D perhaps matching TRBD1 (6 bases). Per germline, CDR1 SGHVS and CDR2 FNYEAQ. The CDR3 is 15 residues long. V was pared by 5 bases and J by 4 bases, with 15 bases between. The DNA for the CDR3 is TGTGCCAGCAGCCGGGACAAATTTAACGGAAACACCATATATTTT. This gives the protein CASSRDKFNGNTIYF.

This clone has just one count. The V and J genes are TRBV6-5 and TRBJ1-6; D is uncertain. Germline values: CDR1 MNHEY, CDR2 SVGAGI. Trimming cost V 0 bases and J 5 bases, with 11 bases left between them. The length of the CDR3 is 16 residues. CDR3 amino acids: CASSYSKLRDNSPLHF. The CDR3 DNA sequence: TGTGCCAGCAGTTACTCGAAGCTCCGGGATAATTCACCCCTCCACTTT.

J is TRBJ1-2 and V is TRBV5-8; D gene unclear. Germline V gene data show CDR1 as SGHTS and CDR2 as YDEGEE. The V gene lost 6 bases and the J gene lost 6 bases, with 15 bases spanning the gap. The CDR3 length is 13 residues. CDR3 amino acids: CASTTSPINGYTF. Here the CDR3 DNA reads TGTGCCAGCACCACGAGCCCCATTAATGGCTACACCTTC. Drawing the rest from reference TRBV5-8 and TRBJ1-2, the complete variable domain is EAGVTQSPTHLIKTRGQQATLRCSPISGHTSVYWYQQALGLGLQFLLWYDEGEERNRGNFPPRFSGRQFPNYSSELNVNALELEDSALYLCASTTSPINGYTFGSGTRLTVV.

The chain has TRBV7-9 and TRBJ1-2, with D unresolved. The CDR3 is made up of 15 amino acids. V shed 1 base and J shed 5 bases, with 14 bases lying between them. Germline V gene data show CDR1 as SEHNR and CDR2 as FQNEAQ (reference sequence). CDR3 in DNA: TGTGCCAGCAGCTTAGTGGGAGCCGCCGGGTATGGCTACACCTTC. Translation: CASSLVGAAGYGYTF.

This chain uses TRBV4-2 with TRBJ2-1; 11 bases map to TRBD2. Germline lookup yields CDR1 LGHNA and CDR2 YNFKEQ. The trim removed 4 bases at V and 5 bases at J, leaving 4 bases unmatched. The CDR3 consists of 15 residues. The CDR3 loop is CASSLGTSGNNEQFF. CDR3 DNA: TGTGCCAGCAGCCTCGGGACTAGCGGAAACAATGAGCAGTTCTTC.

The chain combines TRBV19 with TRBJ2-2; 10 nucleotides align to TRBD2. V lost 5 bases, J lost 5 bases, and 5 bases stayed unmatched. The CDR3 length is 15 residues. Germline assignment: CDR1 LNHDA and CDR2 SQIVND (reference sequence). CDR3 nucleotides: TGTGCCAGTAGTGGCCAGCGGGGGGGAACCGGGGAGCTGTTTTTT. This codes for CASSGQRGGTGELFF.

This clone came up a few times. V usage is TRBV5-5 and J usage is TRBJ2-5; 7 positions match TRBD1. Germline V CDR1 and CDR2: SGHKS, YYEKEE (reference sequence). J gave up 4 bases and V 4 bases, and 7 bases lay outside the gene matches. The CDR3 consists of 14 residues. CDR3 nucleotides: TGTGCCAGCAGCCGGACAGGCTCGGGAGAGACCCAGTACTTC. It is translated as CASSRTGSGETQYF.

The chain recombines TRBV27 with TRBJ2-7; 9 nucleotides match TRBD1. The CDR3 runs 16 residues. With 5 bases clipped from V and 4 bases from J, the junction kept 12 bases outside the gene matches. Germline values: CDR1 MNHEY, CDR2 SMNVEV (reference sequence). In DNA form, the CDR3 reads TGTGCCAGCAGTCTTACCGGGACAGGGTCCTCTTACGAGCAGTACTTC. Translation gives CASSLTGTGSSYEQYF.

This chain uses TRBV2 with TRBJ1-6, with D unresolved. Germline V gene data show CDR1 as SNHLY and CDR2 as FYNNEI. This CDR3 spans 14 amino acids. V dropped 4 bases and J dropped 8 bases, with 12 bases sitting between them. DNA for the CDR3: TGTGCCAGCAGTGCGGAGGGTGTTCATTCACCCCTCCACTTT. Translation gives CASSAEGVHSPLHF.

This sequence joins TRBV9 and TRBJ2-7; maybe TRBD2 (5 bases). Germline values: CDR1 SGDLS, CDR2 YYNGEE. The germline V and J ends were trimmed by 3 bases and 3 bases, with 10 bases remaining between them. CDR3 length: 13 amino acids. CDR3 DNA: TGTGCCAGCAGCGGGGAGTTGGGCTACGAGCAGTACTTC. Its protein is CASSGELGYEQYF.

The CDR3 nucleotides read TGTGCCAGCAGTGGCACCACTAGCAGCCCCCTCACAGATACGCAGTATTTT. Residues: CASSGTTSSPLTDTQYF. The chain links TRBV2 to TRBJ2-3; possible D gene TRBD2, 6 bases. CDR1 SNHLY and CDR2 FYNNEI come from the germline V gene. CDR3 length: 17 residues. Trimming took off 4 bases at V and 2 bases at J, with 19 bases between the two ends.

The V call is TRBV4-2, the J call TRBJ2-7; D is perhaps TRBD1 (6 bases). The V and J ends lost 6 bases and 6 bases respectively, with 18 bases between them. This CDR3 is 14 amino acids long. Per germline, CDR1 LGHNA and CDR2 YNFKEQ. CDR3 sequence (DNA): TGTGCCAGCAGTTACGGGACAAACTATGGCGAGCAGTACTTC. Encoded protein: CASSYGTNYGEQYF.

This chain joins TRBV4-3 and TRBJ2-2; no clear D gene. Germline V gene lookup returns CDR1 LGHNA and CDR2 YSLEER. The ends were cut back, 4 bases at V and 0 bases at J, with 12 bases in the middle. The CDR3 consists of 16 residues. The CDR3 DNA reads TGCGCCAGCAGCCGGAGAGCGACGACGAACACCGGGGAGCTGTTTTTT. Translating it yields CASSRRATTNTGELFF.

The chain links TRBV7-9 to TRBJ2-5, with TRBD1 matching over 7 bases. V lost 5 bases to trimming and J lost 4 bases; unmatched junction nucleotides: 10. Germline-derived CDR1 and CDR2 are SEHNR and FQNEAQ (reference sequence). CDR3 length: 15 residues. CDR3 bases: TGTGCCAGCAGCCAGACAGGGCTCTGGGGAGAGACCCAGTACTTC. Protein: CASSQTGLWGETQYF.

The chain has TRBV5-5 and TRBJ1-1, with TRBD1 matching over 10 bases. The CDR3 length is 15 residues. Trimming took 0 bases from V and 6 from J; bases not matched to a gene: 5. Germline assignment: CDR1 SGHKS and CDR2 YYEKEE (reference sequence). The CDR3 DNA is TGTGCCAGCAGCTTGGAGGGACAGGGGTTCTCTGAAGCTTTCTTT. Translation: CASSLEGQGFSEAFF.

The chain links TRBV4-1 to TRBJ1-3, with TRBD1 matching over 7 bases. The V gene's germline CDR1 is MGHRA and CDR2 YSYEKL. V was clipped by 0 bases and J by 2 bases; unmatched bases: 7. CDR3 length: 17 amino acids. CDR3 in amino acids: CASSQDSTGVPGNTIYF. CDR3 DNA sequence: TGCGCCAGCAGCCAAGATAGTACAGGGGTTCCTGGAAACACCATATATTTT.